This TCR beta chain came from a study of T cell changes during pregnancy in multiple sclerosis. Profiled with immunoSEQ multiplex PCR; TCRdb holds only in-frame clones, not every one. The sample carries some 74,000 clones, 92% recorded once. The CDR3 is made up of 16 amino acids. V shed 4 bases and J 3 bases; nucleotides not matched to a gene: 6. Germline CDR1 reads MDHEN; CDR2 reads SYDVKM. The chain is built from TRBV28 and TRBJ2-7, with 13 bases lining up with TRBD2. This sequence was found in a female donor with multiple sclerosis, enrolled in a pregnancy study. The input for sequencing was peripheral blood, taken before pregnancy. CDR3 protein: CASSSAWTSGSYEQYF. The CDR3 DNA is TGTGCCAGCAGTTCGGCCTGGACTAGCGGGAGCTACGAGCAGTACTTC. Filled out from reference TRBV28 and TRBJ2-7, the complete variable domain reads DVKVTQSSRYLVKRTGEKVFLECVQDMDHENMFWYRQDPGLGLRLIYFSYDVKMKEKGDIPEGYSVSREKKERFSLILESASTNQTSMYLCASSSAWTSGSYEQYFGPGTRLTVT.